This paragraph reports one T cell receptor beta chain. The data were obtained in a study of blood T cell repertoires in COVID-19. TCRdb keeps only in-frame clones here, not all; method: immunoSEQ multiplex PCR. The data show tens of thousands of clones, 70% to 90% seen once. The CDR3 extends over 14 amino acids. Germline values: CDR1 LGHDT, CDR2 YNNKEL (reference sequence). V gave up 8 bases and J gave up 0 bases; unmatched junction bases: 3. This chain connects TRBV3-1 (or the pseudogene TRBV3-2) to TRBJ2-5; the match to TRBD1 covers 10 bases. The material sequenced was peripheral blood. The TCR originated in a woman of 80 years or more with COVID-19, enrolled during active disease. The CDR3 spells CASLDRGYQETQYF. The CDR3 coding sequence is TGTGCCAGCCTGGACAGGGGGTACCAAGAGACCCAGTACTTC.